The T cell receptor beta chain under discussion was sequenced for a study of OX40 agonist ivuxolimab in advanced cancers. In the study overall: The costimulatory receptor OX40 (CD134) was targeted by ivuxolimab, a fully human IgG2 agonistic monoclonal antibody. In the dose-escalation cohort, 65% to 85% of patients were male, and the mean age was around 65 years with a range of about 20 to 90. The point of sequencing TCRbeta in the periphery was to test whether ivuxolimab changed TCR sequence diversity and drove clonal T-cell expansion. The paper describes the monotherapy dose-escalation part (N = 52 patients) of the phase I trial of ivuxolimab. Of the roughly 54 patients in dose escalation, some 20 had hepatocellular carcinoma, some 15 had melanoma, 9 had renal cell carcinoma and 9 had head and neck cancer. Intravenous ivuxolimab was administered to patients every 2 weeks at six dose levels: 0.01, 0.1, 0.3, 1.5, 3 and 10 mg/kg. Three dose-escalation patients achieved partial responses, one with hepatocellular carcinoma and two with cutaneous melanoma. Patients were allowed to have had prior anti-PD-1, anti-PD-L1 or anti-CTLA-4 therapy, and 40% to 45% of the dose-escalation patients had previously received checkpoint inhibitors. Overall study results and their limits: On average, CD8+ T cells showed more expanded clones than CD4+ T cells after ivuxolimab. In the 0.1-3.0 mg/kg groups, partial responders had among the lowest normalized peripheral clonal expansion, particularly in CD8+ T cells. Low levels of normalized T-cell clonal expansion were also seen in some patients who did not respond. The antigen specificity of the clonally expanded peripheral T cells was not determined. Clonal expansion of both CD4+ and CD8+ blood T cells was observed from baseline to week 6 at doses 0.1 to 3.0 mg/kg.

Genomic DNA was isolated from the sorted cells so that the TCRbeta CDR3 region could be sequenced. TCRbeta CDR3 regions were sequenced using the immunoSEQ Assay. TCRdb stores this immuneACCESS table with in-frame sequences only. Part of the clones is absent; in the studies checked, under half of the shortfall reflects unresolved V genes, and no reason is known for the rest. The sample profile shows about 100,000 clones; 90% of them were found once. The top ten clones comprise more than 0.25% of the sample. Concerning this clone: Its cognate antigen has yet to be identified. No qualities accompany the bases; no much larger clone lies one base away.

V is clipped by 4 bases and J by 0 bases, and the sequence between their germline boundaries is 7 bases long. Including the terminal cysteine and phenylalanine, the CDR3 comprises 14 residues. Just CDR3 DNA is preserved here, 42 bases in frame from base 1. The CDR1 and CDR2 encoded by the germline V gene are SGHRS and YFSETQ. Patients with autoimmune disease history or receiving systemic immunosuppression were excluded from the trial. Peripheral blood for TCR sequencing was collected from all dose cohorts at baseline, on cycle 4 day 1, and on cycle 7 day 1. Samples came from an open-label, multicenter, first-in-human phase I dose-escalation trial of ivuxolimab. Adults with locally advanced or metastatic head and neck squamous cell, hepatocellular, melanoma or renal cell carcinoma were enrolled in the trial. Before TCR sequencing, CD4+ and CD8+ T cells were separately sorted from peripheral blood.

The sample was CD4+ or CD8+ T cells sorted from blood, taken in a trial of the OX40 agonist ivuxolimab. The sequence was collected from an adult with an advanced solid tumor such as melanoma, head and neck, liver or kidney cancer. The sequence links TRBV5-1 to TRBJ1-4; too little of a D gene remains to name it. The nucleotide sequence is TGCGCCAGCAGCCCAGGAGCAACTAATGAAAAACTGTTTTTT. The resulting protein is CASSPGATNEKLFF.